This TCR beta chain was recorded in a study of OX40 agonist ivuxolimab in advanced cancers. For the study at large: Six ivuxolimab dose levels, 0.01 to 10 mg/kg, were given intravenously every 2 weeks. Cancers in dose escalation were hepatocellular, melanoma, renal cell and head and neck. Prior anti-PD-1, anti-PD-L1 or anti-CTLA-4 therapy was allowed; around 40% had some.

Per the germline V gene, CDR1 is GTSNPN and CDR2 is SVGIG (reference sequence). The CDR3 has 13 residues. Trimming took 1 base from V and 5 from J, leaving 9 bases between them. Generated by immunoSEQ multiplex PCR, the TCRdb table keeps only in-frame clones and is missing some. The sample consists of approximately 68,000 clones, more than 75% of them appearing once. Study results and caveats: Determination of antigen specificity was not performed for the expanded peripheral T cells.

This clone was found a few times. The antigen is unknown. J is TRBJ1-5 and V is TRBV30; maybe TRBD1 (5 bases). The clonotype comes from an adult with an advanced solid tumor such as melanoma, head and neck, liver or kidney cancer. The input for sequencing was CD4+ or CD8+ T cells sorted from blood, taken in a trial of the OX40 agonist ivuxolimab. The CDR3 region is CAWSARVDQPQHF. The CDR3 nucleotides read TGTGCCTGGAGTGCCAGGGTGGATCAGCCCCAGCATTTT.